The 31 T cell receptor beta chains below were found in one sample sequenced in a study of sequential checkpoint blockade in melanoma (dated by TCRdb to the late 2010s). Interpreted using the paper, the treatment or condition label stands for: randomized to nivolumab then ipilimumab (arm A) or the reverse (arm B). Receptor amplification or capture employed the immunoSEQ multiplex PCR assay. Drawn from immuneACCESS, this table holds only the in-frame rearrangements with V and J called that TCRdb kept. Clones are partly lost; checked studies trace under half to an unresolved V gene and leave the rest unexplained. The sample table contains about 17,000 clones; only one count was recorded for about two thirds of them. Jointly, the top ten make up approximately 20% of the sample. The sample here was CD8+ T cells sorted from blood (inferred from file names), taken from a patient given nivolumab and ipilimumab in sequence. The receptor source for this set is a human donor with melanoma.

The CDR3 DNA is TGTGCCAGCAGCGTAGGACGAAGCGGGGGGATCACAGATACGCAGTATTTT. As protein: CASSVGRSGGITDTQYF. The genes are TRBV9 and TRBJ2-3; TRBD2 matches 9 bases. Germline V gene sequence: CDR1 SGDLS, CDR2 YYNGEE. V shed 0 bases and J 2 bases; nucleotides not matched to a gene: 7. The CDR3 loop spans 17 amino acids.

The chain joins TRBV2 to TRBJ2-3; 8 bases map to TRBD1. Germline lookup yields CDR1 SNHLY and CDR2 FYNNEI. The CDR3 spans 14 residues. The V and J ends lost 6 bases and 0 bases, in that order; junction bases with no gene match: 2. CDR3 sequence reads: CASRDRGSTDTQYF. CDR3 sequence (DNA): TGTGCCAGCAGAGACAGGGGAAGCACAGATACGCAGTATTTT.

The V call is TRBV27, the J call TRBJ2-3, with D perhaps matching TRBD1 (6 bases). The CDR3 extends over 17 amino acids. Germline CDR1 and CDR2: MNHEY and SMNVEV (reference sequence). Trimming stripped 6 bases from V and 1 base from J, with 20 bases between. Here the CDR3 DNA reads TGTGCCAGCAGAATTTATTTTACAGGGTCTCGCACAGATACGCAGTATTTT. Amino acids: CASRIYFTGSRTDTQYF.

This clone was recorded once. The CDR3 region is CASSLDAGNYNEQFF. The DNA for the CDR3 is TGCGCCAGCAGCTTGGACGCAGGGAACTACAATGAGCAGTTCTTC. The V and J genes are TRBV5-1 and TRBJ2-1; possibly TRBD1 for D (5 bases). CDR1 SGHRS and CDR2 YFSETQ come from the germline V gene. The CDR3 length is 15 residues. The V gene lost 0 bases and the J gene lost 3 bases, with 10 bases spanning the gap.

The rearrangement joins TRBV7-6 to TRBJ2-2; 7 positions agree with TRBD1. V was pared by 1 base and J by 5 bases, with 7 bases of the junction left unmatched. Per germline, CDR1 SGHVS and CDR2 FNYEAQ. This CDR3 contains 16 residues. The CDR3: CASSLVPGGRTGELFF. For the CDR3, the DNA is TGTGCCAGCAGCTTAGTGCCAGGGGGAAGAACCGGGGAGCTGTTTTTT.

The J gene is TRBJ1-1, the V gene TRBV11-2; D might be TRBD1 (5 bases). Germline assignment: CDR1 SGHAT and CDR2 FQNNGV. The length of the CDR3 is 16 residues. V lost 6 bases and J 3 bases, leaving 20 bases between the germline ends. Written as DNA, the CDR3 is TGTGCCAGCAGTGCCGGGGGGTGGGCCGTTGACACTGAAGCTTTCTTT. This gives the protein CASSAGGWAVDTEAFF.

The chain employs TRBV29-1 and TRBJ2-1; D perhaps matches TRBD1 (5 bases). The CDR3 spans 14 residues. The germline V gene encodes CDR1 SQVTM and CDR2 ANQGSEA. The V end lost 6 bases, the J end lost 4 bases, and 16 bases lay between the germline ends. CDR3 in DNA: TGCAGCGTATTCTTGGCCAGGGATTACAATGAGCAGTTCTTC. Translating it yields CSVFLARDYNEQFF.

The chain joins TRBV7-2 to TRBJ1-6; D is perhaps TRBD1 (5 bases). Trimming removed 0 bases at V and 3 bases at J, with 12 bases between. The length of the CDR3 is 17 residues. Germline CDR1 reads SGHTA; CDR2 reads FQGNSA. The chain's CDR3 is CASSLATGGFYNSPLHF. CDR3 coding DNA: TGTGCCAGCAGCTTAGCAACGGGGGGGTTCTATAATTCACCCCTCCACTTT.

The rearrangement links TRBV13 to TRBJ2-5, with TRBD2 matching over 9 bases. Germline V gene data show CDR1 as PRHDT and CDR2 as FYEKMQ (reference sequence). The CDR3 extends over 14 amino acids. V shed 3 bases and J 5 bases; nucleotides not matched to a gene: 4. The CDR3, as DNA: TGTGCCAGCAGCTTTTGGCGGGGGGGCGAGACCCAGTACTTC. Residues: CASSFWRGGETQYF.

The rearrangement links TRBV5-7 to TRBJ2-5; 7 positions match TRBD1. TRBV5-7 is an ORF, and what it does is uncertain. Trimming removed 3 bases from V and 2 bases from J; junction bases left unmatched: 1. The CDR3 loop spans 13 amino acids. CDR3 nucleotide sequence: TGTGCCAGCAGCTGGACAGGACAAGAGACCCAGTACTTC. Translation gives CASSWTGQETQYF.

The rearrangement links TRBV9 to TRBJ2-3; tentative D call: TRBD2 (6 bases). The length of the CDR3 is 15 residues. Germline V gene data show CDR1 as SGDLS and CDR2 as YYNGEE. V lost 4 bases, J lost 0 bases, and 12 bases lay in between. The CDR3 protein is CASSYAGTSTDTQYF. The CDR3 DNA is TGTGCCAGCAGCTATGCCGGGACTAGCACAGATACGCAGTATTTT. The whole variable domain, filled in from reference TRBV9 and TRBJ2-3, reads DSGVTQTPKHLITATGQRVTLRCSPRSGDLSVYWYQQSLDQGLQFLIQYYNGEERAKGNILERFSAQQFPDLHSELNLSSLELGDSALYFCASSYAGTSTDTQYFGPGTRLTVL.

This sequence joins TRBV6-5 and TRBJ1-3; D gene ambiguous. Trimming left V 2 bases short and J 3 bases short, with 11 bases between. The CDR3 length is 15 residues. CDR1 and CDR2 (germline): MNHEY, SVGAGI. CDR3 in DNA: TGTGCCAGCAGTTACGGAGGAGGGTTTGGAAACACCATATATTTT. Residues: CASSYGGGFGNTIYF.

This chain uses TRBV6-1 with TRBJ1-5; TRBD1 agrees at 7 bases. Germline CDR1 MNHNS, CDR2 SASEGT. CDR3 length: 14 amino acids. V lost 4 bases, J lost 10 bases, and 10 bases stayed unmatched. The CDR3 bases are TGTGCCAGCAGTGTCGACAGGGTCGGGGGACCCCAGCATTTT. Translated: CASSVDRVGGPQHF.

V usage is TRBV6-1 and J usage is TRBJ2-7; TRBD1 matches at 11 bases. V lost 1 base and J lost 3; bases outside the gene matches: 14. In germline, CDR1 is MNHNS, CDR2 SASEGT. This CDR3 spans 19 amino acids. CDR3 protein: CASSEEGQGGSVGYYEQYV. The DNA for the CDR3 is TGTGCCAGCAGTGAAGAGGGACAGGGGGGATCCGTCGGGTACTACGAGCAGTACGTC.

The V call is TRBV9, the J call TRBJ1-4; D uncertain. This CDR3 region has 14 residues. The germline V gene has CDR1 SGDLS and CDR2 YYNGEE. Between the trimmed V and J ends, which lost 0 bases and 4 bases, there was a span of 7 bases. CDR3 protein: CASSVVGGNEKLFF. Written as DNA, the CDR3 is TGTGCCAGCAGCGTAGTTGGAGGTAATGAAAAACTGTTTTTT. Filled out from reference TRBV9 and TRBJ1-4, the complete variable domain reads DSGVTQTPKHLITATGQRVTLRCSPRSGDLSVYWYQQSLDQGLQFLIQYYNGEERAKGNILERFSAQQFPDLHSELNLSSLELGDSALYFCASSVVGGNEKLFFGSGTQLSVL.

This chain links TRBV30 with TRBJ2-7; 10 bases are a match to TRBD1. Germline CDR1 GTSNPN, CDR2 SVGIG (reference sequence). There are 19 residues in the CDR3. After removal of 8 bases from V and 3 bases from J, the junction contained 25 bases not matched to a gene. This CDR3 is CAPKSDGTGDPKGFYEQYV. The CDR3 coding sequence is TGTGCCCCAAAATCCGACGGGACAGGGGACCCTAAGGGCTTCTACGAGCAGTACGTC.

This clone was counted a few times. The V call is TRBV19, the J call TRBJ1-6; D unresolved. Germline loops: CDR1 LNHDA, CDR2 SQIVND (reference sequence). The CDR3 is 16 amino acids. The ends were cut back, 3 bases at V and 0 bases at J, with 9 bases in the middle. Written as DNA, the CDR3 is TGTGCCAGTAGTATCCTAGCGGACTCCTATAATTCACCCCTCCACTTT. It is translated as CASSILADSYNSPLHF.

This clone rates as medium-sized. The chain links TRBV6-6 to TRBJ1-5; 7 nucleotides line up with TRBD1. The CDR3 covers 14 residues. The ends lost 5 bases at V and 7 bases at J; junction bases unmatched: 8. Germline values: CDR1 MNHNY, CDR2 SVGAGI (reference sequence). CDR3 sequence: CASSIDRVYQPQHF. CDR3 sequence (DNA): TGTGCCAGCAGTATCGACAGGGTCTACCAGCCCCAGCATTTT.

The rearrangement joins TRBV5-4 to TRBJ2-1; D uncertain. V dropped 0 bases and J dropped 4 bases, with 5 bases sitting between them. Germline lookup yields CDR1 SGHNT and CDR2 YYREEE (reference sequence). The CDR3 sequence is 13 residues long. In nucleotides, the CDR3 is TGTGCCAGCAGCTTGGGTAGTTACAATGAGCAGTTCTTC. This codes for CASSLGSYNEQFF.

This clone was seen only a few times. The chain has TRBV5-4 and TRBJ1-3; 7 bases match TRBD1. The germline gives CDR1 SGHNT, CDR2 YYREEE (reference sequence). CDR3 length equals 16 residues. V lost 4 bases and J lost 4; bases outside the gene matches: 11. CDR3 DNA sequence: TGTGCCAGCAGCGCCCCCGGGACAGAGATCGGAAACACCATATATTTT. This sequence encodes CASSAPGTEIGNTIYF.

V gene TRBV27 combines with J gene TRBJ2-1, with 7 nucleotides matching TRBD2. Germline values: CDR1 MNHEY, CDR2 SMNVEV (reference sequence). CDR3 size: 16 residues. Trimming cost V 0 bases and J 0 bases; bases outside gene matches: 2. The CDR3 region has the DNA TGTGCCAGCAGTTTATCCCTAGCGGACTCCTACAATGAGCAGTTCTTC. Amino acid sequence: CASSLSLADSYNEQFF.

The chain uses TRBV6-1 and TRBJ2-5; 8 bases agree with TRBD2. The germline CDR1 and CDR2 sequences are MNHNS and SASEGT. CDR3 size: 15 residues. The trim removed 6 bases at V and 1 base at J, leaving 7 bases unmatched. CDR3 bases: TGTGCCAGCAGGCGTCTGGCGGGGGGCCAAGAGACCCAGTACTTC. It translates to CASRRLAGGQETQYF.

This chain joins TRBV7-9 and TRBJ2-3; maybe TRBD2 (7 bases). V was shortened by 8 bases and J by 2 bases, with 17 bases between the two germline ends. Germline CDR1 and CDR2: SEHNR and FQNEAQ (reference sequence). This CDR3 region has 15 residues. This chain's CDR3 is CASGAAGALTDTQYF. The CDR3 DNA reads TGTGCCAGCGGGGCGGCGGGGGCCCTCACAGATACGCAGTATTTT.

The chain is built from TRBV5-4 and TRBJ2-7; D is uncertain. CDR3 size: 13 residues. Between the trimmed V and J ends, which lost 5 bases and 5 bases, there was a span of 14 bases. From germline, CDR1 is SGHNT and CDR2 YYREEE (reference sequence). The CDR3 region has the DNA TGTGCCAGCAGTGGCCCAAACAGTAACGAGCAGTACGTC. Encoded protein: CASSGPNSNEQYV.

This clone was counted between two and nine times. The junction does not match germline at one end; this may be a read error. Other DNA variants within this sample encode the same CDR3. The V and J genes are TRBV4-1 and TRBJ2-7, with D maybe TRBD1 (6 bases). The CDR3 totals 13 residues. Germline V gene data show CDR1 as MGHRA and CDR2 as YSYEKL. Here the CDR3 reads CASSQEQGYEQYF. CDR3 coding DNA: TGTGCCAGCAGCCAAGAACAGGGCTACGAGCAGTACTTC.

This clone occurred once. The rearrangement uses TRBV10-3 and TRBJ2-5; tentatively, D is TRBD2 (5 bases). The ends were cut back, 11 bases at V and 4 bases at J, with 11 bases in the middle. This CDR3 is built from 11 residues. CDR1 and CDR2 from the germline V gene are ENHRY and SYGVKD. The CDR3 DNA is TGTGCCGTCGCCGAGGGAGAGACCCAGTACTTC. Translated, it gives CAVAEGETQYF.

This chain connects TRBV7-7 to TRBJ2-3; no clear D gene. Germline V gives CDR1 SSHAT, CDR2 FNYEAQ (reference sequence). Trimming removed 11 bases at V and 5 bases at J, with 11 bases between. This CDR3 region has 11 residues. In nucleotides, the CDR3 is TGTGCCTGCTCTAGTGGAGATACGCAGTATTTT. This sequence encodes CACSSGDTQYF.

This sequence joins TRBV29-1 and TRBJ1-6; TRBD1 aligns across 7 bases. This CDR3 has 14 amino acids. With V trimmed by 6 bases and J by 9 bases, 11 bases remained unmatched. Per the germline V gene, CDR1 is SQVTM and CDR2 is ANQGSEA. CDR3 sequence reads: CSVAIGQEASPLHF. The DNA of the CDR3 is TGCAGCGTCGCAATTGGACAGGAGGCTTCACCCCTCCACTTT.

A word on this clone: The sample carries other DNA sequences with the same CDR3. The chain joins TRBV11-2 to TRBJ1-6; D remains unclear. In germline, CDR1 is SGHAT, CDR2 FQNNGV. V dropped 1 base and J dropped 0 bases, with 13 bases sitting between them. The CDR3 sequence is 18 residues long. CDR3 sequence (DNA): TGTGCCAGCAGCTTAGGGCGGGCACCGGACTCCTATAATTCACCCCTCCACTTT. This gives the protein CASSLGRAPDSYNSPLHF.

The J gene is TRBJ2-1, the V gene TRBV7-9; tentatively, D is TRBD1 (6 bases). Per germline, CDR1 SEHNR and CDR2 FQNEAQ (reference sequence). This CDR3 is 16 amino acids long. The V end lost 5 bases, the J end lost 6 bases, and 20 bases lay between the germline ends. The CDR3 reads CASSQNYRVSGNEQFF. CDR3 nucleotide sequence: TGTGCCAGCAGCCAGAACTACAGGGTATCGGGCAATGAGCAGTTCTTC.

The chain recombines TRBV4-3 with TRBJ1-2; weak D call: TRBD1 (5 bases). This CDR3 has 16 amino acids. Per the germline V gene, CDR1 is LGHNA and CDR2 is YSLEER. With 4 bases removed from V and 2 bases from J, the gap between germline ends came to 17 bases. The CDR3 nucleotides read TGCGCCAGCAGCCCCTTCGGAGGGGAGGGGAACTATGGCTACACCTTC. The encoded protein is CASSPFGGEGNYGYTF.